Listed below are T cell receptor beta chains from one sample, sequenced in a study of shared clonotypes between healthy human individuals. Clones were read by immunoSEQ multiplex PCR, and TCRdb kept only the in-frame ones, dropping some. The table lists around 1.9 million clones, 93% of them singletons. Sample: naive CD8+ T cells from PBMCs. These receptor sequences come from a man between 18 and 29 years old in good health. Some clones in this sample may be carry-over from other donors' samples. The CDR3 runs from the conserved cysteine through the conserved F or W. A D gene is named only where the DNA matches it firmly. Clone size is stated in some rows and not others, as once, few, many or a class when expanded.

TRBV9	TRBJ2-1	TRBD1	15	-	TGTGCCAGCAGCGGCCGACAGGGTAATGACAATGAGCAGTTCTTC	CASSGRQGNDNEQFF
TRBV19	TRBJ1-2	TRBD1	14	-	TGTGCCAGTCAGGGAGGGGGCGCGACCTATGGCTACACCTTC	CASQGGGATYGYTF
TRBV6-6	TRBJ2-1	-	14	-	TGTGCCAGCAGTGACACCGACAGTTACAATGAGCAGTTCTTC	CASSDTDSYNEQFF
TRBV9	TRBJ2-3	TRBD2	14	-	TGTGCCAGCACGGGTCCAGCGGGAGTGGATACGCAGTATTTT	CASTGPAGVDTQYF
TRBV5-8	TRBJ1-5	-	15	-	TGTGCCAGCAGTGTACAGGGCTATAGCAATCAGCCCCAGCATTTT	CASSVQGYSNQPQHF
TRBV13	TRBJ2-3	-	14	-	TGTGCCAGCAGCCCGGACGGACTCACAGATACGCAGTATTTT	CASSPDGLTDTQYF
TRBV27	TRBJ1-2	-	14	-	TGTGCCAGCGGAAAGGGACTGATCGCCTATGGCTACACCTTC	CASGKGLIAYGYTF
TRBV6-5	TRBJ1-4	TRBD1	15	-	TGTGCCAGCAGCCACACAGGGGGCTTGGGTGAAAAACTGTTTTTT	CASSHTGGLGEKLFF
TRBV7-2	TRBJ1-1	-	14	-	TGTGCCAGCAGCTTCGGTGGCCTAAACACTGAAGCTTTCTTT	CASSFGGLNTEAFF
TRBV15	TRBJ1-1	-	16	-	TGTGCCACCAGCAGGATCCCCCGGGACCAGTACACTGAAGCTTTCTTT	CATSRIPRDQYTEAFF
TRBV30	TRBJ1-4	-	11	-	TGTGCCTGGAGTTTTGGCGAAAAACTGTTTTTT	CAWSFGEKLFF
TRBV15	TRBJ1-3	-	15	-	TGTGCCACCACTCAATCAACATACTCTGGAAACACCATATATTTT	CATTQSTYSGNTIYF
TRBV7-9	TRBJ2-2	-	17	-	TGTGCCAGCAGCTTAGCTTGGGCGCCCAACCCTACCGGGGAGCTGTTTTTT	CASSLAWAPNPTGELFF
TRBV7-8	TRBJ2-1	TRBD2	17	-	TGTGCCAGCAGTTGGGGACTAGCGGGAGGGCCTCGCAATGAGCAGTTCTTC	CASSWGLAGGPRNEQFF
TRBV9	TRBJ2-7	-	13	-	TGTGCCAGCAGCGGACGGACCTCCTACGAGCAGTACTTC	CASSGRTSYEQYF
TRBV19	TRBJ1-1	-	11	-	TGTGCCAGTGGGAGGAACACTGAAGCTTTCTTT	CASGRNTEAFF
TRBV23-1	TRBJ2-7	-	15	-	TGCGCCAGCAGTCTCCGGCCGGAGCAACGACGTGAGCAGTACTTC	CASSLRPEQRREQYF
TRBV28	TRBJ2-7	-	16	-	TGTGCCAGCAGTCCGTGGAGGGACAAGGAGGACGACGAGCAGTACTTC	CASSPWRDKEDDEQYF
TRBV7-9	TRBJ2-7	-	14	-	TGTGCCAGCAGCTTACAATACGGGATCCACGAGCAGTACTTC	CASSLQYGIHEQYF
TRBV28	TRBJ1-5	-	14	once	TGTGCCAGCAGTTTAGATTTCAGCAATCAGCCCCAGCATTTT	CASSLDFSNQPQHF
TRBV19	TRBJ1-1	-	13	-	TGTGCCAGCCGACTGGGGGGGGGCACTGAAGCTTTCTTT	CASRLGGGTEAFF
TRBV19	TRBJ2-7	-	15	-	TGTGCCAGTAGTACCGGCCAGGGGTTCTCCTACGAGCAGTACTTC	CASSTGQGFSYEQYF
TRBV27	TRBJ2-3	-	13	once	TGTGCCAGCAGTTTATCGCCGGCAGATACGCAGTATTTT	CASSLSPADTQYF
TRBV7-3	TRBJ2-1	TRBD1	15	-	TGTGCCAGCAGCTTAGTAGGGGGCGCCTACAATGAGCAGTTCTTC	CASSLVGGAYNEQFF
TRBV7-9	TRBJ1-4	TRBD1	17	-	TGTGCCAGCAGCTTCCCCAGGGGGGGGGCTGCTAATGAAAAACTGTTTTTT	CASSFPRGGAANEKLFF
TRBV10-3	TRBJ2-1	TRBD2	14	once	TGTGCCACCGGTGAGAGCGGGATTCGCAATGAGCAGTTCTTC	CATGESGIRNEQFF
TRBV12-5	TRBJ2-7	-	14	-	TGTGCTAGTGCCGCCGGGCTCGTTGGCTACGAGCAGTACTTC	CASAAGLVGYEQYF
TRBV9	TRBJ1-2	TRBD1	14	-	TGTGCCAGCAGCGTAGAAGGGACAGGGCATGGCTACACCTTC	CASSVEGTGHGYTF
TRBV9	TRBJ1-4	-	14	-	TGTGCCAGCAGCGTAGACTCAGGGGATGAAAAACTGTTTTTT	CASSVDSGDEKLFF
TRBV7-3	TRBJ1-4	TRBD1	16	-	TGTGCCAGCAGCTTAGTAACAGGGGCGGCTGAAGGAAAACTGTTTTTT	CASSLVTGAAEGKLFF
TRBV27	TRBJ1-1	-	13	-	TGTGCCAGCATTGGGGGGCGCGTCGCTGAAGCTTTCTTT	CASIGGRVAEAFF
TRBV13	TRBJ2-7	TRBD1	16	-	TGTGCCAGCAGCCATAAAGTCCGGGACAGAACCTACGAGCAGTACTTC	CASSHKVRDRTYEQYF
TRBV28	TRBJ1-5	-	15	-	TGTGCCAGCAGTTTACCGGGCGATAGGCATCAGCCCCAGCATTTT	CASSLPGDRHQPQHF
TRBV29-1	TRBJ1-1	-	17	-	TGCAGCGTTGTCGGCGGATTGGAACTGGGGGCGCTGGCTGAAGCTTTCTTT	CSVVGGLELGALAEAFF
TRBV6-6	TRBJ2-7	-	16	-	TGTGCCAGCAGTTCCAGACCGACAGGCGTCTCCTACGAGCAGTACTTC	CASSSRPTGVSYEQYF
TRBV5-4	TRBJ1-2	-	15	once	TGTGCCAGCAGCTTGGAGGGTAGAGTTAACTATGGCTACACCTTC	CASSLEGRVNYGYTF
TRBV7-3	TRBJ2-7	-	13	-	TGTGCCAGCAGCCCCCTGACAGGCTCCGAGCAGTACTTC	CASSPLTGSEQYF
TRBV6-4	TRBJ1-1	-	15	-	TGTGCCAGCAGCTATGAAGCAGGGGCCGGCACTGAAGCTTTCTTT	CASSYEAGAGTEAFF
TRBV9	TRBJ1-4	-	17	once	TGTGCCAGCAGCGTAGCTACGGGAGGACCAACTAATGAAAAACTGTTTTTT	CASSVATGGPTNEKLFF
TRBV5-8	TRBJ2-7	TRBD1	15	once	TGTGCCAGCAGCCAAGCCGGGACAGCCTCCTACGAGCAGTACTTC	CASSQAGTASYEQYF
TRBV6-5	TRBJ1-2	-	15	once	TGTGCCAGCAGTCCCCGGGGACTAGAAAACTATGGCTACACCTTC	CASSPRGLENYGYTF
TRBV9	TRBJ2-1	-	11	-	TGTGCCAGCAGCCTAGCAGGTGAGCAGTTCTTC	CASSLAGEQFF
TRBV6-4	TRBJ2-1	-	14	-	TGTGCCAGCAGCTCGGGCGGTTATTACAATGAGCAGTTCTTC	CASSSGGYYNEQFF
TRBV4-1	TRBJ2-1	-	15	-	TGCGCCAGCAGCCGAGGACCGGCGACTAAGGATGAGCAGTTCTTC	CASSRGPATKDEQFF
TRBV7-9	TRBJ2-1	TRBD2	14	-	TGTGCCAGCAGCGCGGCTAGCGGGAGCTATGAGCAGTTCTTC	CASSAASGSYEQFF
TRBV27	TRBJ2-5	TRBD2	15	-	TGTGCCAGCAGTTTAATGGCGGGAGTGGGAGAGACCCAGTACTTC	CASSLMAGVGETQYF
TRBV28	TRBJ1-4	-	15	once	TGTGCCAGCAGTTTAACAGGTGACCTAGGGGAAAAACTGTTTTTT	CASSLTGDLGEKLFF
TRBV30	TRBJ2-7	TRBD1	16	-	TGTGCCTGGAGTGTAAACAGGGGCCAACAAGCCTACGAGCAGTACTTC	CAWSVNRGQQAYEQYF
TRBV28	TRBJ2-6	-	18	once	TGTGCCAGCAGTTCGGTGCAGACCCCCACGTCTGGGGCCAACGTCCTGACTTTC	CASSSVQTPTSGANVLTF
TRBV9	TRBJ2-1	TRBD2	15	-	TGTGCCAGCTCCCGAGCGGGAGGGCCTGGCAATGAGCAGTTCTTC	CASSRAGGPGNEQFF
TRBV7-8	TRBJ2-7	TRBD1	15	-	TGTGCCAGCAGCCTCACCCAGGGGGTTACCTACGAGCAGTACTTC	CASSLTQGVTYEQYF
TRBV5-1	TRBJ2-1	TRBD2	16	-	TGCGCCAGCAGATACGGACTAGCGGTTAACTACAATGAGCAGTTCTTC	CASRYGLAVNYNEQFF